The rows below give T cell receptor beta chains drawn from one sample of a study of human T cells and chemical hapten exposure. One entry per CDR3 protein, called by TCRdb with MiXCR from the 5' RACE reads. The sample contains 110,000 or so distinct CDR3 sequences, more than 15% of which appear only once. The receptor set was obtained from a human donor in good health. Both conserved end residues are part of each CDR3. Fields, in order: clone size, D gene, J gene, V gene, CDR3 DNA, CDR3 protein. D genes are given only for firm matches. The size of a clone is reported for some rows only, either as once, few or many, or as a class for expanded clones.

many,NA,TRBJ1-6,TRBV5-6,TGTGCCAGCAGCGCCGAGGGAGGTCTAAAGTCACCCCTCCACTTT,CASSAEGGLKSPLHF
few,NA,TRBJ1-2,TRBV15,TGTGCCACCAGCAGACCCCCGGGCTCGGATAACTATGGCTACACCTTC,CATSRPPGSDNYGYTF
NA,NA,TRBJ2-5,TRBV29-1,TGCAGCGCGGAGAGGGGGACCCAGTACTTC,CSAERGTQYF
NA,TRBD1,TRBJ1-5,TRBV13,TGTGCCAGCAGCTTCCGACAGGGCGGGCAGCCCCAGCATTTT,CASSFRQGGQPQHF
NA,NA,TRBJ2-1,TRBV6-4,TGTGCCAGCAGTCGGGACTCCGAGAAAGGGAATGAGCAGTTCTTC,CASSRDSEKGNEQFF
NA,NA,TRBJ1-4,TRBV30,TGTGCCTGGAGTTCCGGGACACCTAAACTGTTTTTT,CAWSSGTPKLFF
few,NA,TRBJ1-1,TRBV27,TGTGCCAGCAGTTACTCAATTAATCCCAACACTGAAGCTTTCTTT,CASSYSINPNTEAFF
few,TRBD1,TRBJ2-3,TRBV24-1,TGTGCCACCAGTGATTTATCCGGGACAGGGAGCACAGATACGCAGTATTTT,CATSDLSGTGSTDTQYF
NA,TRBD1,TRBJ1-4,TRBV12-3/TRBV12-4,TGTGCCAGCAGCGGGGGACAGGGGGTTCGTGAAAAACTGTTTTTT,CASSGGQGVREKLFF
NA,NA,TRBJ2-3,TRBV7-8,TGTGCCAGCAGCCCCCAGGGCTTGGGTACGCAGTATTTT,CASSPQGLGTQYF
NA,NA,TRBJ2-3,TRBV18,TGTGCCAGCTCACCTGGGACCCTCAACAAGGATTTAGATACGCAGTATTTT,CASSPGTLNKDLDTQYF
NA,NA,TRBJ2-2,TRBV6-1,TGTGCCAGCACCCAGGACTGGAACACCGGGGAGCTGTTTTTT,CASTQDWNTGELFF
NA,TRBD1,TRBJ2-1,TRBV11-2,TGTGCCAGCAGCTTAGCAGGGGGCTCCTACAATGAGCAGTTCTTC,CASSLAGGSYNEQFF
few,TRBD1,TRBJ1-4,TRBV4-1,TGCGCCAGCAGCCAAGCTGACAGGGACCATGAAAAACTGTTTTTT,CASSQADRDHEKLFF
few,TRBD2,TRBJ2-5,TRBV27,TGTGCCAGCAGTACCCTAGTAGCGGGAGGGCGGGAGACCCAGTACTTC,CASSTLVAGGRETQYF
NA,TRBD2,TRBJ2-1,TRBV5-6,TGTGCCAGCAGCCGCGGCGGGAGGGCCGTTCCCAATGAGCAGTTCTTC,CASSRGGRAVPNEQFF
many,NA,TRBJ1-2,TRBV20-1,TGCAGTGCTAGAGATGTCGTGGGGGGCTCTAACTATGGCTACACCTTC,CSARDVVGGSNYGYTF
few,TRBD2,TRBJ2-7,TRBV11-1,TGTGCCAGCAGCGCGACTAGCACGATCTACGAGCAGTACTTC,CASSATSTIYEQYF
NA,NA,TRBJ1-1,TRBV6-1,TGTGCCAGCAGTGAAGTGTCGTATCGGGCGAACACTGAAGCTTTCTTT,CASSEVSYRANTEAFF
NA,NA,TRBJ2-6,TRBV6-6,TGTGCCAGCAGCTCCGGACAGCACAACGTCCTGACTTTC,CASSSGQHNVLTF
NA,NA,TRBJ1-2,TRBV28,TGTGCCAGCAGTTTATACGGCGGCGGCAGGACCTGGAGGGGCTACACCTTC,CASSLYGGGRTWRGYTF
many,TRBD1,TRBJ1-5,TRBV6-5,TGTGCCAGCAGTTACGGGACAGGGGGCAATCAGCCCCAGCATTTT,CASSYGTGGNQPQHF
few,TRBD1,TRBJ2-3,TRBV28,TGTGCCAGCAGTACACGACAGGGGGGAATCACAGATACGCAGTATTTT,CASSTRQGGITDTQYF
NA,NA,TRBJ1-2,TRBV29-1,TGCAGCGTGGGCGGACAGTATGACGGCTACACCTTC,CSVGGQYDGYTF
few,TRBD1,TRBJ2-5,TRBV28,TGTGCCAGCAGTGGGACAGTTCAAGAGACCCAGTACTTC,CASSGTVQETQYF
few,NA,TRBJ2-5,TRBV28,TGTGCCAGCAGTTTATCTGGCGAGACCCAGTACTTC,CASSLSGETQYF
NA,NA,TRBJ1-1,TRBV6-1,TGTGCCAGCAGTGAATTTAGGGCAGGGAACACTGAAGCTTTCTTT,CASSEFRAGNTEAFF
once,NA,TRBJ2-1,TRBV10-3,TGTGCCATCAGTGATGTTGCAATCAATGAGCAGTTCTTC,CAISDVAINEQFF
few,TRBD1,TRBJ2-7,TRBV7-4,TGTGCCAGCAGCTCGAGAGGACAGGACTACGAGCAGTACTTC,CASSSRGQDYEQYF
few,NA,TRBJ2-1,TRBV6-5,TGTGCCAGCAGTTACTCGTTCAGCGGAGGGTCTAACAATGAGCAGTTCTTC,CASSYSFSGGSNNEQFF
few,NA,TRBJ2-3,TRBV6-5,TGTGCCAGCAGCCGTCGTGGCGGAAAACGCTATTCTAGCACAGATACGCAGTATTTT,CASSRRGGKRYSSTDTQYF
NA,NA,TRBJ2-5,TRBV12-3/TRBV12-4,TGTGCCAGCAGTTTGGACAAAGGGATCCAAGAGACCCAGTACTTC,CASSLDKGIQETQYF
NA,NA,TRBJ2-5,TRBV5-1,TGCGCCAGCAGCTTGGCGGGGGGCTGGACAGAGACCCAGTACTTC,CASSLAGGWTETQYF
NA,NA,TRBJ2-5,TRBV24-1,TGTGCCACCAGTGATTCGGGGAGATACCTAGAGACCCAGTACTTC,CATSDSGRYLETQYF
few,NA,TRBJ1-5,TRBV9,TGTGCCAGCAGCGACGATGCGAATAGCAATCAGCCCCAGCATTTT,CASSDDANSNQPQHF
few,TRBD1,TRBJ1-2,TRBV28,TGTGCCAGCAGTTTCCGGGGACAGGGGGCTTTCTATGGCTACACCTTC,CASSFRGQGAFYGYTF
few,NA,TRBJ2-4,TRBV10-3,TGTGCCATCAGTGCAGCCCTTCTGACAGAAGCCAAAAACATTCAGTACTTC,CAISAALLTEAKNIQYF
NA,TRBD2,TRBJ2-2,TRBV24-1,TGTGCCACCAGTGATTTAAACCCACTAGCGGGAGCGAACGGGGAGCTGTTTTTT,CATSDLNPLAGANGELFF
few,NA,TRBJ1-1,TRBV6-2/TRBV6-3,TGTGCCAGCAGTTACTCGTCCCAGTCAGGTGCGCCTATGAACACTGAAGCTTTCTTT,CASSYSSQSGAPMNTEAFF
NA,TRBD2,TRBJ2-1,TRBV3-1,TGTGCCAGCAGCCGTCCAGCGGGGAGCAATGAGCAGTTCTTC,CASSRPAGSNEQFF
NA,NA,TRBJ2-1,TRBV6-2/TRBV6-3,TGTGCCAGCAGTTACCACCCTTTGAAAGGGAGGCCGGACAATGAGCAGTTCTTC,CASSYHPLKGRPDNEQFF
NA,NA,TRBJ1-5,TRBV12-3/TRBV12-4,TGTGCCAGCAGCCAACAGGGATTCAATCAGCCCCAGCATTTT,CASSQQGFNQPQHF
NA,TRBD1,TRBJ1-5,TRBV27,TGTGCCAGCTCCGACAGGGTTCAGCCCCAGCATTTT,CASSDRVQPQHF
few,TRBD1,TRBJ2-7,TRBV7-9,TGTGCCAGCAGCCCTCGGACGGGACAGGGAACCTACGAGCAGTACTTC,CASSPRTGQGTYEQYF
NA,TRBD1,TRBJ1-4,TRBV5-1,TGCGCCAGCAGCTTAGGCAGGACAGGGGCCGCAACTAATGAAAAACTGTTTTTT,CASSLGRTGAATNEKLFF
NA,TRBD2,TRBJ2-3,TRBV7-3,TGTGCCAGCAGCTTAGGAACTAGCGGAAACACAGATACGCAGTATTTT,CASSLGTSGNTDTQYF
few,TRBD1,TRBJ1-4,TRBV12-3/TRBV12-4,TGTGCCAGCAGTTTGAGGGGGCGGGGGGCGAGTAATGAAAAACTGTTTTTT,CASSLRGRGASNEKLFF
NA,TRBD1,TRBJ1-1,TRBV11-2,TGTGCCAGCAGCTTTCCACGGGACAGGAGTTCGAACACTGAAGCTTTCTTT,CASSFPRDRSSNTEAFF
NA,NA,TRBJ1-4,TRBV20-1,TGCAGTGTCGTCGCACCTTATGAAAAACTGTTTTTT,CSVVAPYEKLFF
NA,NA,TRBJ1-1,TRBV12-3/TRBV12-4,TGTGCCAGCAGTTACAGCGCGGGACCTACCAAGGGTGCTGAAGCTTTCTTT,CASSYSAGPTKGAEAFF
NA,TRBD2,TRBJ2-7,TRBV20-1,TGCAGTGCTCCGTCGGGACTACACTCTTCCTACGAGCAGTACTTC,CSAPSGLHSSYEQYF
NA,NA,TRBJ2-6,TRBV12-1,TGTGCCAGCAGCTTGATTACTGGGAGCTCTGGGGCCAACGTCCTGACTTTC,CASSLITGSSGANVLTF
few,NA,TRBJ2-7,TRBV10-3,TGTGCCATCAGTGAGTCCACCCTCTACGAGCAGTACTTC,CAISESTLYEQYF
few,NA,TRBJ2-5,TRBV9,TGTGCCAGCAGCGTAGGGGCAGGCGTAGCAGGAGAGACCCAGTACTTC,CASSVGAGVAGETQYF
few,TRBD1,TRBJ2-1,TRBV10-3,TGTGCCATCAGTCTCCGGGACAGGGAAGGTTGGGAAAGCTCCTACAATGAGCAGTTCTTC,CAISLRDREGWESSYNEQFF
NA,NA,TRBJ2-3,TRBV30,TGTGCCTGGAGTGAAAGGAGGGGCCGGACAGATACGCAGTATTTT,CAWSERRGRTDTQYF
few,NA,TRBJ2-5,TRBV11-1,TGTGCCAGCAGCTACGGGCAGAAGGAGACCCAGTACTTC,CASSYGQKETQYF
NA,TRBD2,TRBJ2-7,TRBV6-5,TGTGCCAGCAGTTACTCTGGAGGGACTAGCGGGGTAAACACCTACGAGCAGTACTTC,CASSYSGGTSGVNTYEQYF
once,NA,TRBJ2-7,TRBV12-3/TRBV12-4,TGTGCCAGCAGCAAAGACAGTTACGAGCAGTACTTC,CASSKDSYEQYF